This T cell receptor beta chain was identified in a study of type 1 regulatory T cells. Study-wide background: T-allo10 is a Tr1-enriched, alloantigen-specific CD4 T cell product made in vitro.

Germline V gene lookup returns CDR1 LGHNA and CDR2 YSLEER. This CDR3 has 15 amino acids. The germline V and J ends were trimmed by 4 bases and 2 bases, with 14 bases remaining between them. TCRdb ran MiXCR on the reads and lists one entry per CDR3 protein. This sample yields 12,000 to 15,000 distinct CDR3 sequences, of which about 13% are seen a single time; roughly 14% belongs to the top ten. This clonotype was detected many times. Its antigen is unknown. Sequencing was done on a sample of cultured T cells, either the whole culture or a sorted T cell fraction (not recorded which). The clonotype comes from a human donor in good health. The chain links TRBV4-3 to TRBJ1-2, with D perhaps matching TRBD1 (6 bases). This chain's CDR3 is CASSRETGSNYGYTF. In nucleotides, the CDR3 is TGCGCCAGCAGCCGGGAGACAGGATCAAACTATGGCTACACCTTC.